This T cell receptor (beta chain) was sequenced in a study of CD8 T cells in Susac syndrome. The controls were healthy donors who were matched for age and sex. Reverse transcription of roughly 0.45 to 1 ug RNA was carried out with random hexamers. TCRdb recomputed calls from the immunoSEQ multiplex PCR reads with MiXCR, one row per CDR3 protein. The table includes about 25,000 distinct CDR3 sequences, 85% to 95% detected once. Germline V CDR1 and CDR2: MNHEY, SVGAGI. The CDR3 sequence is 12 residues long. The V end lost 0 bases, the J end lost 14 bases, and 11 bases lay between the germline ends. V and J are TRBV6-5 and TRBJ2-1, with D possibly TRBD1 on 6 matching bases. The clonotype originates from a human donor in good health. Sequencing was done on a sample of CD8+ T cells from PBMCs. DNA of the CDR3: TGTGCCAGCAGTTACTCGTCAGGGGCGGAGTTCTTC. This gives the protein CASSYSSGAEFF.